A selection of T cell receptor beta chains follows, all from one sample in a study of shared clonotypes between healthy human individuals. Profiled with immunoSEQ multiplex PCR; TCRdb holds only in-frame clones, not every one. The profile shows fewer than 1.6 million clones, about 98.5% of them singletons. Sequenced sample: naive CD4+ T cells sorted from blood. The receptors derive from a man aged 30 to 39 in good health. CDR3s include the opening cysteine and the closing phenylalanine or tryptophan. Each record gives: CDR3 protein, J gene, V gene, clone size. Clone size is stated in some rows and not others, as once, few, many or a class when expanded.

CASSHGTDRSDTQYF TRBJ2-3 TRBV4-3 NA
CASSQGMILDTQYF TRBJ2-3 TRBV14 NA
CASSLQETEQFF TRBJ2-1 TRBV7-9 once
CASSPLDTGELFF TRBJ2-2 TRBV18 NA
CASSTRLAGHTDTQYF TRBJ2-3 TRBV7-9 NA
CASSFRGTEAFF TRBJ1-1 TRBV28 NA
CASSSDSRNTEAFF TRBJ1-1 TRBV7-3 NA
CASSLNIGLAGGGGEQFF TRBJ2-1 TRBV28 NA
CASSLDRKAEAFF TRBJ1-1 TRBV11-2 NA
CASRDRGRNEQFF TRBJ2-1 TRBV2 NA
CASAGTGGNEQFF TRBJ2-1 TRBV27 NA
CASSGTVRTEAFF TRBJ1-1 TRBV6-1 NA
CASSVGVAADTQYF TRBJ2-3 TRBV9 NA
CASSIRHSSYEQYF TRBJ2-7 TRBV19 NA
CASSSELAEAYNEQFF TRBJ2-1 TRBV5-4 NA
CASRRPGGVRTYEQYF TRBJ2-7 TRBV28 NA
CASSPNELAGFNEQFF TRBJ2-1 TRBV6-4 NA
CASRAGASIYEQFF TRBJ2-1 TRBV10-2 NA
CASSPPGGRPNEQFF TRBJ2-1 TRBV18 once
CASSPLAGVNGEQYF TRBJ2-7 TRBV27 NA
CASSPFRGDDTGELFF TRBJ2-2 TRBV5-1 NA